The 20 T cell receptor beta chains listed next were all sequenced from one sample in a study of cytomegalovirus exposure and HLA in healthy donors. PCR was performed using 60 Vbeta and 13 Jbeta primers. Measured with immunoSEQ multiplex PCR; TCRdb has only the in-frame clones, and not every one. The table records more than 140,000 clones, approximately 71% of them present only once. The sample taken for sequencing was PBMCs. These receptors all stem from a man aged 40-55 years in good health and CMV-seronegative.

The chain employs TRBV27 and TRBJ2-7; 9 bases agree with TRBD1. V was clipped by 6 bases and J by 3 bases; unmatched bases: 12. The CDR3 has 16 amino acids. Germline-derived CDR1 and CDR2 are MNHEY and SMNVEV (reference sequence). This chain's CDR3 is CASRVSPGTGLYEQYF. The CDR3, as DNA: TGTGCCAGCAGAGTTTCCCCCGGGACAGGGCTCTACGAGCAGTACTTC.

This chain uses TRBV6-6 with TRBJ2-5, with 7 positions matching TRBD1. Germline CDR1 is MNHNY and CDR2 is SVGAGI (reference sequence). With 5 bases clipped from V and 3 bases from J, the junction kept 6 bases outside the gene matches. The CDR3 extends over 14 amino acids. The CDR3 is CASSIPGTEETQYF. As DNA, the CDR3 is TGTGCCAGCAGTATCCCCGGGACAGAAGAGACCCAGTACTTC.

V is TRBV4-1 and J is TRBJ1-1; D perhaps matches TRBD1 (6 bases). The ends were cut back, 3 bases at V and 0 bases at J, with 11 bases in the middle. Germline V gene lookup returns CDR1 MGHRA and CDR2 YSYEKL. The CDR3 sequence is 15 residues long. As DNA, the CDR3 is TGCGCCAGCAGCCAGATACAGGGTATGAACACTGAAGCTTTCTTT. Its protein is CASSQIQGMNTEAFF.

CDR3 in DNA: TGCGCCAGCAGCCAGGACAGGGGGCGGGGGGAGCTGTTTTTT. This sequence encodes CASSQDRGRGELFF. The chain combines TRBV4-1 with TRBJ2-2; 11 bases fit TRBD1. Germline CDR1 reads MGHRA; CDR2 reads YSYEKL. The CDR3 is made up of 14 amino acids. With 3 bases clipped from V and 8 bases from J, the junction kept 2 bases outside the gene matches.

This clone was detected only a few times. The chain employs TRBV6-5 and TRBJ1-1; TRBD1 matches 8 bases. J gave up 5 bases and V 5 bases, and 4 bases lay outside the gene matches. The CDR3 sequence is 13 residues long. From germline, CDR1 is MNHEY and CDR2 SVGAGI. Here the CDR3 DNA reads TGTGCCAGCAGTCCCGGACAGGGTACTGAAGCTTTCTTT. The encoded protein is CASSPGQGTEAFF.

The CDR3 coding sequence is TGTGCCAGCGTACCCTCGTGGGCAGGGGGAAACGGGGAGCTGTTTTTT. This codes for CASVPSWAGGNGELFF. The chain is built from TRBV27 and TRBJ2-2, with 7 bases fitting TRBD1. The CDR3 contains 16 residues. V gave up 8 bases and J gave up 7 bases; unmatched junction bases: 16. Germline V CDR1 and CDR2: MNHEY, SMNVEV (reference sequence).

V and J are TRBV12-5 and TRBJ1-1; perhaps TRBD1 as D (6 bases). This CDR3 has 17 residues. V was shortened by 1 base and J by 0 bases, with 15 bases between the two germline ends. The V gene's germline CDR1 is LGHNT and CDR2 FRNRAP. This chain's CDR3 is CASGLGYTGFMNTEAFF. The CDR3 DNA follows: TGTGCTAGTGGTTTGGGGTATACAGGGTTTATGAACACTGAAGCTTTCTTT.

The chain carries TRBV27 and TRBJ1-2, with TRBD1 as a possible D gene (6 bases). This CDR3 contains 15 residues. Germline lookup yields CDR1 MNHEY and CDR2 SMNVEV (reference sequence). V shed 2 bases and J shed 1 base, with 11 bases lying between them. For the CDR3, the DNA is TGTGCCAGCAGTTTAAGACAGGACCTTAACTATGGCTACACCTTC. It translates to CASSLRQDLNYGYTF.

V gene TRBV2 combines with J gene TRBJ2-1; D remains ambiguous. This CDR3 spans 15 amino acids. V gave up 6 bases and J gave up 0 bases, with 12 bases separating them. The germline V gene encodes CDR1 SNHLY and CDR2 FYNNEI. Written as DNA, the CDR3 is TGTGCCAGCAGCGGAGAACTTAGCTCCTACAATGAGCAGTTCTTC. The encoded protein is CASSGELSSYNEQFF.

The chain carries TRBV28 and TRBJ1-1; TRBD1 is a possible D gene (5 bases). Trimming removed 5 bases from V and 7 bases from J, with 23 bases in between. The CDR3 consists of 16 residues. Germline CDR1 is MDHEN and CDR2 is SYDVKM. DNA of the CDR3: TGTGCCAGCAGTCCTCAACGAGAGACGGGGGAACTTGAAGCTTTCTTT. It codes for CASSPQRETGELEAFF.

This clone was seen a few times. This specimen includes other DNA sequences encoding the same CDR3. The rearrangement uses TRBV5-1 and TRBJ1-1, with D perhaps matching TRBD1 (6 bases). CDR3 size: 14 residues. The germline V gene has CDR1 SGHRS and CDR2 YFSETQ. The V and J ends lost 4 bases and 1 base respectively, with 11 bases between them. CDR3 amino acids: CASSRGQSNTEAFF. The CDR3 DNA sequence: TGCGCCAGCAGCCGTGGACAGTCGAACACTGAAGCTTTCTTT.

This clone occurred once. The gene calls are TRBV29-1 and TRBJ2-5; D is possibly TRBD1 (6 bases). Gene TRBJ2-7 matches the end of the DNA better, so the J call may be wrong. Germline values: CDR1 SQVTM, CDR2 ANQGSEA. The CDR3 is 14 amino acids. The DNA of the CDR3 is TGCAGCGTTGTGGGACAAGTTCCCCTCTACGAGCAGTACTTC. This sequence encodes CSVVGQVPLYEQYF.

The chain has TRBV27 and TRBJ1-2, with a possible D match to TRBD1 (6 bases). CDR3 length: 17 amino acids. CDR1 is MNHEY, CDR2 SMNVEV, per germline (reference sequence). V was pared by 4 bases and J by 0 bases, with 18 bases between. The CDR3 reads CASSSRTENVTNYGYTF. DNA for the CDR3: TGTGCCAGCAGTTCCCGGACAGAGAACGTAACTAACTATGGCTACACCTTC.

This clone was seen a few times. The chain joins TRBV11-2 to TRBJ1-6; no definite D call. The CDR3 consists of 17 residues. V was clipped by 5 bases and J by 0 bases, with 14 bases between them. Germline lookup yields CDR1 SGHAT and CDR2 FQNNGV. DNA for the CDR3: TGTGCCAGCAGCCAGAGACATCCGAGCTCCTATAATTCACCCCTCCACTTT. It codes for CASSQRHPSSYNSPLHF. The full variable domain, in which reference TRBV11-2 and TRBJ1-6 provide the parts outside the CDR3, is EAGVAQSPRYKIIEKRQSVAFWCNPISGHATLYWYQQILGQGPKLLIQFQNNGVVDDSQLPKDRFSAERLKGVDSTLKIQPAKLEDSAVYLCASSQRHPSSYNSPLHFGNGTRLTVT.

This chain connects TRBV6-4 to TRBJ2-2; 8 bases match TRBD2. CDR1 and CDR2 from the germline V gene are MRHNA and SNTAGT. Losses at the gene ends were 2 bases for V and 0 bases for J; bases not matched to a gene: 5. This CDR3 has 17 residues. The CDR3 reads CASSDGALAANTGELFF. CDR3 nucleotide sequence: TGTGCCAGCAGTGACGGGGCACTAGCGGCGAACACCGGGGAGCTGTTTTTT.

The gene calls are TRBV5-1 and TRBJ2-7; 10 bases are a match to TRBD2. The junction had 7 bases not matched to a gene; V was cut back by 4 bases and J by 6 bases. Germline V gives CDR1 SGHRS, CDR2 YFSETQ. This CDR3 contains 14 residues. The CDR3 region has the DNA TGCGCCAGCAGCCTGGGACTAGCGATGGGCGAGCAGTACTTC. Translation gives CASSLGLAMGEQYF.

The CDR3 bases are TGTGCCAGCAGCCAGGGGTCGGGCTCTGGAAACACCATATATTTT. Translated: CASSQGSGSGNTIYF. The J gene is TRBJ1-3, the V gene TRBV11-3; possible D gene TRBD1, 6 bases. The ends were cut back, 5 bases at V and 0 bases at J, with 11 bases in the middle. The CDR3 sequence is 15 residues long. In germline, CDR1 is SGHNT, CDR2 YENEEA.

This clone was found a few times. J is TRBJ2-3 and V is TRBV5-1; 10 bases line up with TRBD1. The germline gives CDR1 SGHRS, CDR2 YFSETQ. The ends lost 3 bases at V and 6 bases at J; junction bases unmatched: 4. The CDR3 sequence is 14 residues long. CDR3 sequence: CASSWGQGIDTQYF. The CDR3 bases are TGCGCCAGCAGCTGGGGACAGGGGATTGATACGCAGTATTTT.

The chain joins TRBV5-6 to TRBJ2-7; TRBD2 matches at 12 bases. From germline, CDR1 is SGHDT and CDR2 YYEEEE. V was pared by 3 bases and J by 0 bases, with 7 bases of the junction left unmatched. This CDR3 is 17 amino acids long. The CDR3 bases are TGTGCCAGCAGCTACCCGAGGACTAGCGGGGTCTCCTACGAGCAGTACTTC. Its translation is CASSYPRTSGVSYEQYF.

The V and J genes are TRBV9 and TRBJ1-4; D ambiguous. CDR3 length: 16 residues. With 4 bases removed from V and 1 base from J, the gap between germline ends came to 14 bases. Germline assignment: CDR1 SGDLS and CDR2 YYNGEE. The CDR3 protein is CASSPGHELTNEKLFF. CDR3 DNA sequence: TGTGCCAGCAGCCCTGGGCACGAGTTAACTAATGAAAAACTGTTTTTT.